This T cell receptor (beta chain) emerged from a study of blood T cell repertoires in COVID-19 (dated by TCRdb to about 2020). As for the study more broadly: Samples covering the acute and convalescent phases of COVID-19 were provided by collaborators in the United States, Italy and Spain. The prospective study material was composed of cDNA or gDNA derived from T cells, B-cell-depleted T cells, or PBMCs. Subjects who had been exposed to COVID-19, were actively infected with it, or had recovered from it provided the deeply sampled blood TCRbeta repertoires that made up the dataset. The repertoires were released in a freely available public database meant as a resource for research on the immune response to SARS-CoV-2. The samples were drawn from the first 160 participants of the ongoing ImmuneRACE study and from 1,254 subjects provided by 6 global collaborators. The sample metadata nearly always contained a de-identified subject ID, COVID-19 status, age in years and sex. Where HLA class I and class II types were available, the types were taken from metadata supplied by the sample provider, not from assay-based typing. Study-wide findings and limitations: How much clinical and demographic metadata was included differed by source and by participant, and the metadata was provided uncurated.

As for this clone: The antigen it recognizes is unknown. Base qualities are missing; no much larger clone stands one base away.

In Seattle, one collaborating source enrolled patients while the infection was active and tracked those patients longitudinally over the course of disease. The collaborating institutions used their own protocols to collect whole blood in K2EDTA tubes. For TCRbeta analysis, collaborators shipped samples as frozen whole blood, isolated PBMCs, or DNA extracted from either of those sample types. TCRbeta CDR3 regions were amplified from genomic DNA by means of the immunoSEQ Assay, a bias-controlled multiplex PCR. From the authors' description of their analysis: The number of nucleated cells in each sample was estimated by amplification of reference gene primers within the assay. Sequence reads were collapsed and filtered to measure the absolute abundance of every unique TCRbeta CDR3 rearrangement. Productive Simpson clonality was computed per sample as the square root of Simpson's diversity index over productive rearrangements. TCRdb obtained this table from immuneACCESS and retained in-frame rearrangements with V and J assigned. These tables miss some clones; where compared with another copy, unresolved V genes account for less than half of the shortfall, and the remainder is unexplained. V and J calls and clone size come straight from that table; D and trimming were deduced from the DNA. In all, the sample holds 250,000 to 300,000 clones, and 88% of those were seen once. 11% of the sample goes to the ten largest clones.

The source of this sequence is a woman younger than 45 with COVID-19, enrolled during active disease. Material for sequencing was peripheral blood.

The CDR3 region reads CASSPGQITEAFF. The nucleotide sequence reads TGTGCCAGCAGCCCCGGACAGATCACTGAAGCTTTCTTT. The chain couples TRBV5-6 to TRBJ1-1, with TRBD1 perhaps the D gene, on 6 matching bases. The junction carries 11 bases between V and J, which are trimmed by 4 bases and 4 bases respectively. The CDR3 goes from the cysteine to the phenylalanine over 13 residues. Solely the CDR3 DNA is kept, with 39 bases framed from the first base. The germline V gene sets CDR1 to SGHDT and CDR2 to YYEEEE.